This T cell receptor (beta chain) appears in the sequencing data of a study of metastatic and nonmetastatic thyroid tumors. Study context: Peripheral blood and tumor or nodule samples from malignant and benign thyroid patients were compared. Overall study findings and caveats: In both blood and tumor samples, TCR beta diversity was reported significantly higher for malignant than benign nodules.

The authors' processing: The study's classifier, a distant-metastasis tool for papillary thyroid cancer, was built using CDR3 differences across clinicopathological groups. TCRdb reprocessed the PCR reads using MiXCR. TCRdb, rather than the study authors, made the V and J calls. The sample has about 6,100 clones, about 29% seen once. V shed 10 bases and J shed 4 bases, with 14 bases lying between them. This CDR3 has 12 amino acids. A remark on this clone: Its target is not known.

Each patient came to thyroid surgery without any prior treatment (of any kind). The clonotype comes from a female donor with papillary thyroid cancer or a benign thyroid nodule (not recorded which). Some clones in this sample may be carry-over from other donors' samples. The genes are TRBV12-3 or TRBV12-4 and TRBJ2-7, with D maybe TRBD2 (6 bases). Sequenced: adjacent normal tissue. CDR3 sequence: CATSEGLYEQYF. CDR3 nucleotide sequence: TGTGCCACTTCGGAGGGCCTGTACGAGCAGTACTTC.